These 31 T cell receptor beta chains originate from one sample sequenced in a study of T cell clonality in common variable immunodeficiency. Clones were read by immunoSEQ multiplex PCR, and TCRdb kept only the in-frame ones, dropping some. The sample shows about 60,000 clones, none of them appearing just once. The sample taken for sequencing was peripheral blood mononuclear cells. All receptors derive from a person aged 18-69 years in good health.

This clone occurred many times. CDR3 DNA (partial): TGCAGTGCTACGCCTAGCGGGACTTACTACGAG. It yields the protein CSATPSGTYYE. The whole CDR3 sequence is CSATPSGTYYEQYF. V and J are TRBV20-1 and TRBJ2-7; 9 nucleotides line up with TRBD2. The DNA ends 3 residues before the CDR3 does, and the rest of the CDR3 is filled in from the germline J gene. J gave up 3 bases and V 4 bases, and 7 bases lay outside the gene matches. The CDR3 runs 14 residues. The germline V gene encodes CDR1 DFQATT and CDR2 SNEGSKA (reference sequence).

Many counts were recorded for this clone. The CDR3 extends 3 residues past the end of the read, so its final part is completed from the germline J gene. The chain has TRBV28 and TRBJ2-5; 7 bases agree with TRBD1. The CDR3 covers 14 residues. Per germline, CDR1 MDHEN and CDR2 SYDVKM. The J segment lost 2 bases and the V segment lost 5 bases, leaving 5 bases of the junction unmatched. The CDR3 loop is CASSHRTGQETQYF. The DNA read from the CDR3 is TGTGCCAGCAGTCACCGGACAGGACAAGAGACC.

This clone was counted ten times or more. The CDR3 end is not reached by the read, which stops 3 residues before it; the germline J gene fills it in. V usage is TRBV5-5 and J usage is TRBJ2-7; 10 nucleotides match TRBD1. CDR3 length equals 15 residues. The germline V gene has CDR1 SGHKS and CDR2 YYEKEE (reference sequence). V was pared by 4 bases and J by 2 bases, with 6 bases of the junction left unmatched. The sequenced CDR3 bases are TGTGCCAGCAGCGTACGACAGGGGGCCACCTACGAG. This codes for CASSVRQGATYE. The whole CDR3 is CASSVRQGATYEQYF. Full variable domain (missing parts from reference TRBV5-5 and TRBJ2-7): DAGVTQSPTHLIKTRGQQVTLRCSPISGHKSVSWYQQVLGQGPQFIFQYYEKEERGRGNFPDRFSARQFPNYSSELNVNALLLGDSALYLCASSVRQGATYEQYFGPGTRLTVT.

In its sample, this clone was seen many times. The read ends 3 residues before the CDR3 terminus; that terminus is restored from the germline J gene. The rearrangement joins TRBV27 to TRBJ2-1; tentatively, D is TRBD2 (5 bases). Germline V lookup: CDR1 MNHEY, CDR2 SMNVEV (reference sequence). The CDR3 length is 17 residues. V dropped 0 bases and J dropped 2 bases, with 14 bases sitting between them. The CDR3 reads CASSLSRASIPYNEQFF. CDR3 DNA (partial): TGTGCCAGCAGTTTATCGAGAGCTAGCATCCCCTACAATGAG.

This clone appeared many times. The read stops 3 residues short of the end of the CDR3; the missing end is completed from the germline J gene. The chain joins TRBV5-1 to TRBJ2-5; weak D call: TRBD1 (6 bases). With 2 bases removed from V and 3 bases from J, the gap between germline ends came to 14 bases. Looked up from germline, CDR1 is SGHRS and CDR2 is YFSETQ. CDR3 length equals 15 residues. The CDR3 here is CASSLSTTGKETQYF. CDR3 DNA, as far as it was read: TGCGCCAGCAGCTTAAGTACGACAGGTAAAGAGACC.

This clone was counted only a few times. The read stops 3 residues short of the end of the CDR3; the missing end is completed from the germline J gene. The chain couples TRBV7-9 to TRBJ1-1, with D possibly TRBD1 on 5 matching bases. CDR1 and CDR2 from the germline V gene are SEHNR and FQNEAQ (reference sequence). The CDR3 has 12 amino acids. The CDR3 region is CASSLDRTEAFF. The sequenced CDR3 bases are TGTGCCAGCAGCTTAGACAGGACCGAA.

On this clone: The read gets to within 3 residues of the CDR3 end, and the germline J gene fills in the rest. V gene TRBV2 combines with J gene TRBJ1-6; a possible D gene is TRBD1 (6 bases). The CDR3 runs to 15 residues. In germline, CDR1 is SNHLY, CDR2 FYNNEI. V lost 2 bases, J lost 6 bases, and 11 bases lay in between. The part of the CDR3 DNA that was read is TGTGCCAGCAGTGAAAGGGACACCTCTAATTCACCC. Protein: CASSERDTSNSP. The whole CDR3 region reads CASSERDTSNSPLHF.

This clone appeared many times. Sequencing ends 3 residues short of the CDR3 end; the germline J gene provides the rest. The chain has TRBV7-9 and TRBJ2-3; TRBD2 might be the D (6 bases). From germline, CDR1 is SEHNR and CDR2 FQNEAQ (reference sequence). The CDR3 has 14 residues. Between the trimmed V and J ends, which lost 0 bases and 8 bases, there was a span of 12 bases. The covered CDR3 bases are TGTGCCAGCAGCTTAGCGCGGGAAGGGCCTACG. Its translation: CASSLAREGPT. In full, the CDR3 is CASSLAREGPTQYF.

This clone was observed at least ten times. From the germline J gene comes the end of the CDR3, since the read stops 3 residues before it. V is TRBV14 and J is TRBJ2-3, with D possibly TRBD2 on 6 matching bases. The CDR3 has 13 amino acids. V was shortened by 5 bases and J by 7 bases, with 13 bases between the two germline ends. CDR1 and CDR2 from the germline V gene are SGHDN and FVKESK. CDR3 bases read: TGTGCCAGCAGCTTCGCTCGGGGGAATACG. It encodes CASSFARGNT. The entire CDR3 is CASSFARGNTQYF.

In its sample, this clone was seen many times. The CDR3 loop is CSAKGQGARGANVLTF. Partial CDR3 DNA: TGCAGTGCTAAGGGACAGGGGGCGAGAGGGGCCAACGTC. The chain recombines TRBV20-1 with TRBJ2-6; the match to TRBD1 covers 12 bases. Read sequence stops 3 residues before the CDR3 end, and the germline J gene provides the missing end. This CDR3 has 16 residues. The germline V gene has CDR1 DFQATT and CDR2 SNEGSKA (reference sequence). V gave up 4 bases and J gave up 4 bases; unmatched junction bases: 5.

This clone was observed many times. The observed sequence ends 3 residues before the CDR3 terminus, with the missing tail filled in from the germline J gene. Within the sample, other DNA sequences also encode this same CDR3. The chain recombines TRBV7-2 with TRBJ2-3; D is uncertain. The CDR3 runs to 12 residues. CDR1 SGHTA and CDR2 FQGNSA come from the germline V gene. V shed 6 bases and J shed 0 bases, with 4 bases lying between them. CDR3: CASSSSTDTQYF. The sequenced CDR3 bases are TGTGCCAGCAGTTCAAGCACAGATACG.

This clone has a count of ten or more. With the read ending 3 residues before the CDR3 end, the germline J gene is used to fill in that end. The chain uses TRBV10-3 and TRBJ2-5; TRBD1 agrees at 9 bases. This CDR3 has 16 amino acids. Trimming removed 4 bases from V and 4 bases from J; junction bases left unmatched: 10. From germline, CDR1 is ENHRY and CDR2 SYGVKD. The CDR3 spells CAISGTGGVTRETQYF. The part of the CDR3 DNA that was read is TGTGCCATCAGTGGAACAGGGGGCGTCACAAGAGAGACC.

This clone was picked up many times. The read comes to an end 3 residues before the CDR3 does, leaving the germline J gene to fill in the end. The chain couples TRBV19 to TRBJ2-7, with D possibly being TRBD2 (6 bases). The CDR3 is 15 residues long. V was cut by 6 bases and J by 1 base, with 16 bases left in between. The germline V gene encodes CDR1 LNHDA and CDR2 SQIVND (reference sequence). The CDR3 DNA, read in part, is TGTGCCAGTAGGAGAACGGGACTTCCTTCCTACGAG. Protein product: CASRRTGLPSYE. The whole CDR3 protein reads CASRRTGLPSYEQYF.

There are many counts of this clone. Read sequence stops 3 residues before the CDR3 end, and the germline J gene provides the missing end. This rearrangement joins TRBV7-8 to TRBJ1-2; 7 bases match TRBD1. CDR3 length equals 15 residues. Germline V gene sequence: CDR1 SGHVS, CDR2 FQNEAQ. With V trimmed by 2 bases and J by 4 bases, 7 bases remained unmatched. The sequenced CDR3 bases are TGTGCCAGCAGCTTATGGGGGACAGAGTCCTATGGC. Translating gives CASSLWGTESYG. The entire CDR3 sequence reads CASSLWGTESYGYTF.

Ten or more counts support this clone. The read ends 3 residues before the CDR3 terminus; that terminus is restored from the germline J gene. J is TRBJ2-3 and V is TRBV20-1; 7 bases line up with TRBD2. The J segment lost 7 bases and the V segment lost 0 bases, leaving 10 bases of the junction unmatched. Germline values: CDR1 DFQATT, CDR2 SNEGSKA (reference sequence). This CDR3 has 15 residues. Partial CDR3 DNA: TGCAGTGCTAGAGAGCTGGGCGGGGGATGGAATACG. The encoded protein is CSARELGGGWNT. The complete CDR3 sequence is CSARELGGGWNTQYF.

This clone was seen at least ten times. CDR3 DNA, as far as it was read: TGCAGTGCTGAGGAGGGGAGAGATACG. It encodes CSAEEGRDT. The complete CDR3 reads CSAEEGRDTQYF. The rearrangement joins TRBV20-1 to TRBJ2-3; D is possibly TRBD2 (6 bases). Read sequence stops 3 residues before the CDR3 end, and the germline J gene provides the missing end. The CDR3 loop spans 12 amino acids. CDR1 is DFQATT and CDR2 is SNEGSKA in the germline V gene (reference sequence). Deletions cut 5 bases from V and 5 bases from J, with 11 bases between.

Concerning this clone: The read terminates 3 residues ahead of where the CDR3 ends, so the germline J gene completes it. The chain couples TRBV18 to TRBJ2-7; D gene uncertain. V lost 2 bases to trimming and J lost 6 bases, with 11 bases between them. The CDR3 covers 13 residues. Germline V lookup: CDR1 KGHSH, CDR2 LQKENI. CDR3 residues: CASSPSPSPEQYF. CDR3 DNA, as far as it was read: TGTGCCAGCTCACCATCTCCCTCCCCCGAG.

In this sample, this clone turned up many times. The read terminates 3 residues ahead of where the CDR3 ends, so the germline J gene completes it. This chain connects TRBV20-1 to TRBJ2-1, with TRBD1 matching over 8 bases. The V gene's germline CDR1 is DFQATT and CDR2 SNEGSKA (reference sequence). The J segment lost 6 bases and the V segment lost 5 bases, leaving 12 bases of the junction unmatched. There are 15 residues in the CDR3. The chain's CDR3 is CSASARTGLTNEQFF. The CDR3 DNA, read in part, is TGCAGTGCTTCGGCTCGGACAGGGTTAACCAATGAG.

This clone was counted many times. With the read ending 3 residues before the CDR3 end, the germline J gene is used to fill in that end. The chain combines TRBV4-2 with TRBJ1-5; D not certain. Germline assignment: CDR1 LGHNA and CDR2 YNFKEQ. The CDR3 extends over 15 amino acids. V lost 2 bases and J 3 bases, leaving 11 bases between the germline ends. The CDR3 bases that were read are TGTGCCAGCAGCCAAATTCCGGGTCCCAATCAGCCC. This gives the protein CASSQIPGPNQP. The entire CDR3 is CASSQIPGPNQPQHF.

This clone came up many times. The CDR3 end falls 3 residues outside the read, so it is completed with the germline J gene. This specimen includes other DNA sequences encoding the same CDR3. The chain couples TRBV30 to TRBJ1-1, with 9 nucleotides matching TRBD1. CDR3 length: 15 residues. The V gene's germline CDR1 is GTSNPN and CDR2 SVGIG (reference sequence). After removal of 4 bases from V and 2 bases from J, the junction contained 8 bases not matched to a gene. This CDR3 is CAWTDPGQGNTEAFF. CDR3 bases read: TGTGCCTGGACCGACCCGGGACAGGGTAACACTGAA. The whole variable domain, filled in from reference TRBV30 and TRBJ1-1, reads SQTIHQWPATLVQPVGSPLSLECTVEGTSNPNLYWYRQAAGRGLQLLFYSVGIGQISSEVPQNLSASRPQDRQFILSSKKLLLSDSGFYLCAWTDPGQGNTEAFFGQGTRLTVV.

This clone was observed at least ten times. The read ends 3 residues before the CDR3 terminus; that terminus is restored from the germline J gene. V is TRBV20-1 and J is TRBJ2-5; D unresolved. Germline loops: CDR1 DFQATT, CDR2 SNEGSKA (reference sequence). V lost 6 bases, J lost 4 bases, and 18 bases lay in between. This CDR3 is built from 14 residues. The CDR3 sequence: CSAPLVPLRETQYF. CDR3 bases read: TGCAGTGCCCCCCTAGTGCCCCTAAGAGAGACC.

Concerning this clone itself: Read coverage stops 3 residues before the CDR3 terminus; the germline J gene supplies the remainder. V and J are TRBV7-9 and TRBJ1-6, with no clear D. CDR1 SEHNR and CDR2 FQNEAQ come from the germline V gene (reference sequence). The V end was cut by 5 bases, the J end by 1 base, with 9 bases between. There are 15 residues in the CDR3. CDR3 bases read: TGTGCCAGCAGCACGGGTGGTTCCTATAATTCACCC. It specifies CASSTGGSYNSP. The full CDR3 protein is CASSTGGSYNSPLHF.

This clone was seen repeatedly, ten times or more. The read stops 3 residues short of the end of the CDR3; the missing end is completed from the germline J gene. This chain joins TRBV5-1 and TRBJ2-3, with a weak D call TRBD2 (6 bases). The CDR3 spans 16 residues. CDR1 and CDR2 from the germline V gene are SGHRS and YFSETQ. Trimming removed 3 bases from V and 1 base from J, with 15 bases in between. Incomplete CDR3 DNA: TGCGCCAGCAGCTCCTCCCTTAGCGGAGGCACAGATACG. Protein sequence: CASSSSLSGGTDT. The full-length CDR3 reads as CASSSSLSGGTDTQYF.

This clone was observed many times. The DNA ends 3 residues before the CDR3 does, and the rest of the CDR3 is filled in from the germline J gene. The rearrangement joins TRBV7-9 to TRBJ2-5; 9 bases map to TRBD1. Trimming removed 5 bases from V and 6 bases from J; junction bases left unmatched: 10. The CDR3 loop spans 15 amino acids. Germline V gene lookup returns CDR1 SEHNR and CDR2 FQNEAQ (reference sequence). The CDR3 sequence is CASSPGGQGLKTQYF. CDR3 bases read: TGTGCCAGCAGCCCCGGGGGACAGGGCTTAAAGACC.

There are many counts of this clone. The CDR3 is cut off 3 residues early in the read; its end comes from the germline J gene. The gene calls are TRBV19 and TRBJ2-7, with 8 bases aligning to TRBD1. CDR1 and CDR2 from the germline V gene are LNHDA and SQIVND (reference sequence). The V gene end was trimmed by 2 bases and the J gene end by 2 bases; junction bases not matched to a gene: 8. The CDR3 loop spans 16 amino acids. The CDR3 loop reads CASSIQLGTGPYEQYF. The CDR3 bases that were read are TGTGCCAGTAGTATACAATTAGGGACAGGACCCTACGAG. The full variable domain, with the rest looked up from reference TRBV19 and TRBJ2-7, is DGGITQSPKYLFRKEGQNVTLSCEQNLNHDAMYWYRQDPGQGLRLIYYSQIVNDFQKGDIAEGYSVSREKKESFPLTVTSAQKNPTAFYLCASSIQLGTGPYEQYFGPGTRLTVT.

This clone was counted ten times or more. The CDR3 end is not reached by the read, which stops 3 residues before it; the germline J gene fills it in. The rearrangement uses TRBV5-1 and TRBJ2-3, with D possibly matching TRBD2 (6 bases). CDR1 and CDR2 (germline): SGHRS, YFSETQ. The CDR3 is 14 amino acids. The germline V and J ends were trimmed by 3 bases and 3 bases, with 11 bases remaining between them. The CDR3 DNA, read in part, is TGCGCCAGCAGCTCCGGGACTCAAACAGATACG. Translated: CASSSGTQTDT. From start to end, the CDR3 is CASSSGTQTDTQYF.

This clone showed up many times. The read falls 3 residues short of the CDR3 end, and the missing part is taken from the germline J gene. V is TRBV7-6 and J is TRBJ2-7; D not certain. Germline V gene lookup returns CDR1 SGHVS and CDR2 FNYEAQ. The CDR3 is 16 amino acids. The V end lost 1 base, the J end lost 0 bases, and 13 bases lay between the germline ends. CDR3 bases read: TGTGCCAGCAGCTTAGGAGGCGGAGCTGACTCCTACGAG. Translating it yields CASSLGGGADSYE. The CDR3 as a whole reads CASSLGGGADSYEQYF. The full variable domain, completed using reference TRBV7-6 and TRBJ2-7, is GAGVSQSPRYKVTKRGQDVALRCDPISGHVSLYWYRQALGQGPEFLTYFNYEAQQDKSGLPNDRFSAERPEGSISTLTIQRTEQRDSAMYRCASSLGGGADSYEQYFGPGTRLTVT.

This clone was recorded many times. Read data end 3 residues before the CDR3 end; the end is taken from the germline J gene. V is TRBV23-1 and J is TRBJ1-1, with TRBD1 as a possible D gene (5 bases). TRBV23-1 is flagged as an ORF with uncertain function. V lost 4 bases and J lost 0, with 9 bases in between. The CDR3 has 14 amino acids. CDR3 DNA (partial): TGCGCCAGCAGTCTGGCAGGGATGAACACTGAA. As protein: CASSLAGMNTE. The complete CDR3 reads CASSLAGMNTEAFF.

In its sample, this clone was seen many times. From the germline J gene comes the end of the CDR3, since the read stops 3 residues before it. This chain joins TRBV4-1 and TRBJ1-2; D is possibly TRBD1 (5 bases). V shed 0 bases and J shed 1 base, with 12 bases lying between them. The CDR3 runs 16 residues. The germline V gene has CDR1 MGHRA and CDR2 YSYEKL. Incomplete CDR3 DNA: TGCGCCAGCAGCCAAGATCGGGGGGGATTTAACTATGGC. Protein sequence: CASSQDRGGFNYG. The complete CDR3 sequence is CASSQDRGGFNYGYTF.

The sample holds many counts of this clone. Read data end 3 residues before the CDR3 end; the end is taken from the germline J gene. The chain links TRBV7-2 to TRBJ2-7; D not resolved. Trimming cost V 1 base and J 5 bases, with 12 bases left between them. The V gene's germline CDR1 is SGHTA and CDR2 FQGNSA. This CDR3 contains 14 residues. CDR3 DNA (partial): TGTGCCAGCAGCTTAGAAGGTCGCCACCACGAG. Translated: CASSLEGRHHE. The whole CDR3 protein is CASSLEGRHHEQYF.

This clone came up many times. The sequence runs out 3 residues before the end of the CDR3; the remainder is reconstructed from the germline J gene. V is TRBV10-3 and J is TRBJ2-3; maybe TRBD2 (5 bases). V lost 4 bases and J lost 3, with 11 bases in between. The CDR3 runs 14 residues. Per the germline V gene, CDR1 is ENHRY and CDR2 is SYGVKD. The CDR3 reads CAISASPGTDTQYF. CDR3 bases read: TGTGCCATCAGTGCATCGCCGGGGACAGATACG.